These T cell receptor beta chains were read from a single sample in a study of shared clonotypes between healthy human individuals. The data were produced by immunoSEQ multiplex PCR, yet TCRdb's version contains in-frame clones alone and is incomplete. Of about 2.4 million clones in the sample, about 92% were seen once. Sequencing input: naive CD4+ T cells sorted from blood. These receptors were taken from a man between 18 and 35 years old in good health. Both conserved end residues are trimmed from each CDR3.

V gene	CDR3 length	J gene	CDR3 protein
TRBV2	11	TRBJ1-6	ASSFTGSSPLH
TRBV7-3	13	TRBJ1-1	ASSSGQAWGTEAF
TRBV5-4	14	TRBJ2-5	ASSLAKTSGEETQY
TRBV30	13	TRBJ1-5	AWSAERYSNQPQH
TRBV12-5	16	TRBJ1-1	ASGWGPDRGVGNTEAF
TRBV18	11	TRBJ2-5	ASSPVDQETQY
TRBV6-6	10	TRBJ2-5	ASSLTVETQY
TRBV5-1	11	TRBJ2-7	ASSSRDNSEQY
TRBV25-1	12	TRBJ2-2	ASSDGFFTGELF
TRBV7-2	13	TRBJ2-5	ASSLSGSWQETQY